This T cell receptor beta chain was sequenced for a study of T cells in Graves' hyperthyroidism and ophthalmopathy. Study results and limitations: Patients with ophthalmopathy were separated from those with stable hyperthyroidism by a 13 V-J model.

Amplification of TCR beta CDR3 regions used RNA as the template. The TCR CDR3 first-round RT-PCR relied on the HTBI primer set. TCRdb reprocessed the multiplex PCR reads with MiXCR, giving one entry per CDR3 protein. Here the sample spans about 560,000 distinct CDR3 sequences, 12% to 15% being singletons. The V gene lost 2 bases and the J gene lost 7 bases, with 14 bases spanning the gap. Germline CDR1 reads SGHTA; CDR2 reads FQGNSA. This CDR3 contains 14 residues. The sample holds many counts of this clonotype. No antigen is known for it. Input material: blood. This sequence was found in a woman in her forties with Graves' hyperthyroidism. The chain couples TRBV7-2 to TRBJ1-1; unclear D gene. This chain's CDR3 is CASSLRRVAGEAFF. The CDR3 DNA reads TGTGCCAGCAGCTTACGAAGGGTGGCAGGTGAAGCTTTCTTT.